The 18 T cell receptor beta chains below come from one sample, sequenced in a study of early T cells in non-severe SARS-CoV-2 infection. Via MiXCR, TCRdb re-called the 5' RACE reads, giving one row per CDR3 protein. The repertoire holds about 34,000 distinct CDR3 sequences, with 5% to 7% as singletons. Sequenced input: whole blood. These TCRs come from an adult who was a healthcare worker with PCR-confirmed SARS-CoV-2 infection or an uninfected control (not recorded which).

The sample holds many counts of this clonotype. J is TRBJ2-1 and V is TRBV18; 8 bases fit TRBD1. This CDR3 spans 13 amino acids. CDR1 and CDR2 (germline): KGHSH, LQKENI. Trimming removed 3 bases from V and 6 bases from J; junction bases left unmatched: 1. CDR3 in amino acids: CASSPDRANEQFF. CDR3 DNA: TGTGCCAGCTCACCGGACAGGGCCAATGAGCAGTTCTTC.

This clonotype was found many times. This chain uses TRBV12-3 or TRBV12-4 with TRBJ1-6, with 8 positions matching TRBD1. The CDR3 consists of 15 residues. After removal of 1 base from V and 7 bases from J, the junction contained 3 bases not matched to a gene. In DNA form, the CDR3 reads TGTGCCAGCAGTTTAGGGGACAGGAAGAATTCACCCCTCCACTTT. Translating gives CASSLGDRKNSPLHF.

The chain has TRBV2 and TRBJ1-1; no clear D gene. Trimming removed 3 bases from V and 1 base from J, with 9 bases in between. Germline values: CDR1 SNHLY, CDR2 FYNNEI. The length of the CDR3 is 14 residues. CDR3 in DNA: TGTGCCAGCAGTGAGTCGGCGACGAACACTGAAGCTTTCTTT. Its protein is CASSESATNTEAFF.

Many counts were recorded for this clonotype. This chain uses TRBV12-3 or TRBV12-4 with TRBJ1-1, with 7 bases lining up with TRBD1. V trimming: 8 bases; J trimming: 1 base; junction bases outside the gene matches: 4. The CDR3 runs to 13 residues. The CDR3 region is CASEGQTNTEAFF. The CDR3 DNA is TGTGCCAGCGAGGGACAGACGAACACTGAAGCTTTCTTT.

This clonotype was seen more than once but under ten times. The genes are TRBV20-1 and TRBJ1-6; D gene ambiguous. The CDR3 covers 12 residues. Trimming stripped 5 bases from V and 10 bases from J, with 12 bases between. Germline CDR1 DFQATT, CDR2 SNEGSKA (reference sequence). This chain's CDR3 is CSAYQITSPLHF. CDR3 DNA sequence: TGCAGTGCTTATCAGATCACCTCACCCCTCCACTTT.

This clonotype showed up just a few times. The chain is built from TRBV24-1 and TRBJ2-3; D gene unclear. The V gene's germline CDR1 is KGHDR and CDR2 SFDVKD. The CDR3 runs 14 residues. Trimming removed 7 bases from V and 1 base from J, with 11 bases in between. The CDR3 spells CATSDPVGTDTQYF. The CDR3 DNA reads as TGTGCCACCAGCGACCCCGTAGGCACAGATACGCAGTATTTT.

At least ten counts were recorded for this clonotype. This chain links TRBV18 with TRBJ2-7; 7 bases agree with TRBD1. The length of the CDR3 is 13 residues. Germline values: CDR1 KGHSH, CDR2 LQKENI. Trimming took 3 bases from V and 2 from J; bases not matched to a gene: 1. The CDR3 nucleotides read TGTGCCAGCTCACCGGGACAGCCCTACGAGCAGTACTTC. Amino acids: CASSPGQPYEQYF.

The rearrangement uses TRBV7-2 and TRBJ2-1, with 8 bases that match TRBD2. The germline gives CDR1 SGHTA, CDR2 FQGNSA. The CDR3 extends over 15 amino acids. V shed 5 bases and J 4 bases; nucleotides not matched to a gene: 7. The CDR3 nucleotides are TGTGCCAGCAGCCCAACTAGCGGTAGTTACAATGAGCAGTTCTTC. Amino acids: CASSPTSGSYNEQFF.

This clonotype was picked up many times. The genes are TRBV6-1 and TRBJ2-7; D may correspond to TRBD1 or TRBD2 (5 bases each). The length of the CDR3 is 15 residues. The germline V and J ends were trimmed by 5 bases and 2 bases, with 16 bases remaining between them. Germline CDR1 is MNHNS and CDR2 is SASEGT. CDR3 in amino acids: CASSSRDGNPYEQYF. The CDR3, as DNA: TGTGCCAGCAGTTCCCGGGACGGAAACCCCTACGAGCAGTACTTC.

This clonotype has a count of ten or more. The chain uses TRBV7-8 and TRBJ1-6; D remains ambiguous. The germline gives CDR1 SGHVS, CDR2 FQNEAQ. Trimming took 0 bases from V and 19 from J, leaving 19 bases between them. The CDR3 runs 14 residues. CDR3 sequence: CASSLAEGVTPPHF. CDR3 DNA: TGTGCCAGCAGCTTAGCGGAGGGAGTCACCCCTCCACACTTT.

This clonotype was picked up many times. The V call is TRBV4-3, the J call TRBJ2-7, with a weak D call TRBD2 (5 bases). CDR1 and CDR2 from the germline V gene are LGHNA and YSLEER. With 0 bases removed from V and 6 bases from J, the gap between germline ends came to 18 bases. The CDR3 loop spans 16 amino acids. Here the CDR3 reads CASSQDRGSPAGEQYF. In DNA form, the CDR3 reads TGCGCCAGCAGCCAAGATCGAGGGAGCCCCGCAGGCGAGCAGTACTTC.

In its sample, this clonotype was seen many times. The chain is built from TRBV21-1 and TRBJ1-1. TRBV21-1 is marked as a pseudogene. The CDR3 runs 15 residues. CDR3 sequence: CASSIVAHMNTEAFF. CDR3 DNA: TGTGCCAGCAGCATCGTAGCGCATATGAACACTGAAGCTTTCTTT.

This clonotype has more than one count but fewer than ten. The V call is TRBV12-3 or TRBV12-4, the J call TRBJ1-1; D is unclear. The V end lost 3 bases, the J end lost 3 bases, and 5 bases lay between the germline ends. The CDR3 runs to 12 residues. CDR3 nucleotides: TGTGCCAGCAGTTTCTCGTACACTGAAGCTTTCTTT. Protein sequence: CASSFSYTEAFF.

This clonotype was seen repeatedly, ten times or more. The gene calls are TRBV5-1 and TRBJ1-1; D might be TRBD1 (6 bases). Germline values: CDR1 SGHRS, CDR2 YFSETQ. The ends were cut back, 2 bases at V and 0 bases at J, with 8 bases in the middle. This CDR3 spans 14 amino acids. This chain's CDR3 is CASSFGGMNTEAFF. The CDR3 nucleotides read TGCGCCAGCAGCTTTGGGGGCATGAACACTGAAGCTTTCTTT.

There are many counts of this clonotype. The V gene is TRBV27, the J gene TRBJ2-7; 8 nucleotides line up with TRBD1. The CDR3 has 17 amino acids. CDR1 is MNHEY, CDR2 SMNVEV, per germline (reference sequence). Losses at the gene ends were 7 bases for V and 6 bases for J; bases not matched to a gene: 20. CDR3 DNA sequence: TGTGCCAGCATTCCCCGCTGCTTCGACAGGGGTCTTTTCGAGCAGTACTTC. Its translation is CASIPRCFDRGLFEQYF.

The chain has TRBV5-6 and TRBJ2-7, with a possible D match to TRBD2 (6 bases). CDR1 SGHDT and CDR2 YYEEEE come from the germline V gene. Trimming took 3 bases from V and 0 from J, leaving 16 bases between them. CDR3 length equals 16 residues. The CDR3 region is CASSWTTDIFSYEQYF. The CDR3 DNA sequence: TGTGCCAGCAGCTGGACTACCGACATCTTCTCCTACGAGCAGTACTTC.

This clonotype was recorded many times. This rearrangement joins TRBV7-9 to TRBJ1-4; 12 nucleotides match TRBD1. V was clipped by 5 bases and J by 6 bases; unmatched bases: 4. The germline V gene has CDR1 SEHNR and CDR2 FQNEAQ (reference sequence). This CDR3 region has 15 residues. The CDR3 reads CASSLGQGAYEKLFF. As DNA, the CDR3 is TGTGCCAGCAGCCTGGGACAGGGGGCATATGAAAAACTGTTTTTT.

V gene TRBV18 combines with J gene TRBJ2-7, with 7 positions matching TRBD1. The junction had 4 bases not matched to a gene; V was cut back by 3 bases and J by 2 bases. There are 14 residues in the CDR3. CDR1 and CDR2 from the germline V gene are KGHSH and LQKENI. CDR3 nucleotide sequence: TGTGCCAGCTCACCGGGACAGACTACCTACGAGCAGTACTTC. It specifies CASSPGQTTYEQYF. The variable domain in full, completed from reference TRBV18 and TRBJ2-7, reads NAGVMQNPRHLVRRRGQEARLRCSPMKGHSHVYWYRQLPEEGLKFMVYLQKENIIDESGMPKERFSAEFPKEGPSILRIQQVVRGDSAAYFCASSPGQTTYEQYFGPGTRLTVT.